What follows are 29 T cell receptor beta chains derived from one specimen sequenced in a study of blood T cell repertoires in COVID-19. Here immunoSEQ multiplex PCR was the method, and the copy in TCRdb shows in-frame clones only, minus some. The data contain nearly 250,000 clones, roughly 88% of them seen just once; the ten biggest clones take up roughly 5.2%. Sequenced: peripheral blood. The receptors originated from an elderly woman with COVID-19, enrolled during active disease.

The chain recombines TRBV3-1 (or the pseudogene TRBV3-2) with TRBJ2-5, with D perhaps matching TRBD2 (5 bases). This CDR3 has 13 residues. The germline V gene has CDR1 LGHDT and CDR2 YNNKEL (reference sequence). Trimming took 5 bases from V and 5 from J, leaving 12 bases between them. For the CDR3, the DNA is TGTGCCAGCAGCTCCCTCCCGGGGGAGACCCAGTACTTC. Encoded protein: CASSSLPGETQYF.

CDR3 DNA sequence: TGTGCCAGCAGCTTGGGACAGGGGGCTAACACTGAAGCTTTCTTT. Amino acid sequence: CASSLGQGANTEAFF. This chain joins TRBV5-4 and TRBJ1-1; 10 bases are a match to TRBD1. CDR3 length: 15 residues. After removal of 0 bases from V and 2 bases from J, the junction contained 1 base not matched to a gene. The germline V gene has CDR1 SGHNT and CDR2 YYREEE (reference sequence). Filled out from reference TRBV5-4 and TRBJ1-1, the complete variable domain reads ETGVTQSPTHLIKTRGQQVTLRCSSQSGHNTVSWYQQALGQGPQFIFQYYREEENGRGNFPPRFSGLQFPNYSSELNVNALELDDSALYLCASSLGQGANTEAFFGQGTRLTVV.

The rearrangement joins TRBV6-5 to TRBJ1-2; weak D call: TRBD1 (6 bases). V shed 4 bases and J shed 10 bases, with 19 bases lying between them. The CDR3 is 14 amino acids. CDR1 is MNHEY and CDR2 is SVGAGI in the germline V gene. DNA for the CDR3: TGTGCCAGCAGTTTAACCTTGCAGGACAGTCACTACACCTTC. This sequence encodes CASSLTLQDSHYTF.

V is TRBV5-1 and J is TRBJ2-1; 8 nucleotides match TRBD1. V was pared by 0 bases and J by 7 bases, with 3 bases of the junction left unmatched. Germline V CDR1 and CDR2: SGHRS, YFSETQ. The CDR3 has 14 amino acids. DNA of the CDR3: TGCGCCAGCAGCTTGGGACAGGGGTGGAATGAGCAGTTCTTC. It yields the protein CASSLGQGWNEQFF.

This clone was counted once. This chain connects TRBV7-3 to TRBJ1-1, with 9 bases matching TRBD1. Germline V gene sequence: CDR1 SGHTA, CDR2 FQGTGA. V was clipped by 0 bases and J by 7 bases; unmatched bases: 12. The CDR3 runs 17 residues. The CDR3 protein is CASSLTAKQGARGEAFF. The CDR3, as DNA: TGTGCCAGCAGCTTAACCGCCAAACAGGGGGCCAGGGGTGAAGCTTTCTTT.

V is TRBV5-6 and J is TRBJ1-1, with 10 bases matching TRBD1. The J segment lost 4 bases and the V segment lost 5 bases, leaving 2 bases of the junction unmatched. Germline CDR1 and CDR2: SGHDT and YYEEEE. The CDR3 runs to 13 residues. As DNA, the CDR3 is TGTGCCAGCAGTAGGACAGGGGGCACTGAAGCTTTCTTT. Its protein product is CASSRTGGTEAFF.

Regarding this clone: Germline and junction disagree at one end, which may indicate a read error. This rearrangement joins TRBV9 to TRBJ2-3; D is undetermined. This CDR3 is built from 14 residues. Per germline, CDR1 SGDLS and CDR2 YYNGEE. The CDR3 here is CARSVVNGLDTQYF. The CDR3 DNA is TGTGCCCGCAGCGTAGTTAATGGGCTAGATACGCAGTATTTT.

The chain carries TRBV27 and TRBJ2-2, with unresolved D. CDR3 length equals 13 residues. From germline, CDR1 is MNHEY and CDR2 SMNVEV (reference sequence). With 6 bases removed from V and 4 bases from J, the gap between germline ends came to 9 bases. CDR3 nucleotides: TGTGCCAGCAGACGAACGGGCACCGGGGAGCTGTTTTTT. Encoded protein: CASRRTGTGELFF.

The gene calls are TRBV6-5 and TRBJ2-4, with 10 bases matching TRBD1. Germline V gives CDR1 MNHEY, CDR2 SVGAGI. This CDR3 spans 14 amino acids. The junction had 7 bases not matched to a gene; V was cut back by 5 bases and J by 9 bases. The CDR3 loop reads CASSPGTGEGIQYF. CDR3 sequence (DNA): TGTGCCAGCAGTCCCGGGACAGGGGAAGGCATTCAGTACTTC.

The gene calls are TRBV5-1 and TRBJ2-7, with 7 bases that match TRBD1. V was pared by 6 bases and J by 4 bases, with 19 bases of the junction left unmatched. Germline values: CDR1 SGHRS, CDR2 YFSETQ. The CDR3 covers 17 residues. CDR3 nucleotide sequence: TGCGCCAGCACCCGCGCCCCCGACAGGGCAAAACCTTACGAGCAGTACGTC. Translation gives CASTRAPDRAKPYEQYV.

The sample holds one count of this clone. This sequence joins TRBV5-4 and TRBJ2-1; 7 bases map to TRBD2. V shed 3 bases, J shed 3 bases, and the junction held 6 bases outside the gene matches. Germline CDR1 and CDR2: SGHNT and YYREEE (reference sequence). The length of the CDR3 is 15 residues. CDR3 DNA sequence: TGTGCCAGCAGCTCTCCGGGACTACACTACAATGAGCAGTTCTTC. This codes for CASSSPGLHYNEQFF.

The chain is built from TRBV5-1 and TRBJ1-6, with no clear D. The V end was cut by 4 bases, the J end by 0 bases, with 11 bases between. Germline loops: CDR1 SGHRS, CDR2 YFSETQ. There are 16 residues in the CDR3. CDR3 sequence: CASSPDTSSYNSPLHF. CDR3 bases: TGCGCCAGCAGCCCCGACACCAGCTCCTATAATTCACCCCTCCACTTT.

The chain uses TRBV5-1 and TRBJ2-1, with D possibly TRBD2 on 6 matching bases. The CDR3 covers 15 residues. CDR1 and CDR2 (germline): SGHRS, YFSETQ. V lost 0 bases and J lost 9, with 16 bases in between. CDR3 in amino acids: CASSLVGTQYGEQFF. The CDR3 nucleotides read TGCGCCAGCAGCTTGGTTGGGACTCAGTACGGTGAGCAGTTCTTC.

CDR3 amino acids: CASSRPTGAETQYF. DNA of the CDR3: TGTGCCAGCAGTAGACCGACAGGGGCTGAGACCCAGTACTTC. The chain combines TRBV28 with TRBJ2-5, with 8 bases that match TRBD1. CDR1 and CDR2 from the germline V gene are MDHEN and SYDVKM. Trimming took 5 bases from V and 5 from J; bases not matched to a gene: 7. The CDR3 covers 14 residues.

The chain links TRBV30 to TRBJ1-4; D uncertain. From germline, CDR1 is GTSNPN and CDR2 SVGIG (reference sequence). The CDR3 runs 13 residues. V was clipped by 2 bases and J by 6 bases, with 10 bases between them. For the CDR3, the DNA is TGTGCCTGGAGTTCCGGAGCCCATGAAAAACTGTTTTTT. Translating gives CAWSSGAHEKLFF.

This clone was found once. The genes are TRBV18 and TRBJ1-5; 7 nucleotides match TRBD1. The CDR3 contains 15 residues. With 2 bases clipped from V and 0 bases from J, the junction kept 1 base outside the gene matches. CDR1 KGHSH and CDR2 LQKENI come from the germline V gene. The DNA for the CDR3 is TGTGCCAGCTCACCAGGGACAGTTAGCAATCAGCCCCAGCATTTT. It yields the protein CASSPGTVSNQPQHF.

This sequence joins TRBV29-1 and TRBJ1-2; weak D call: TRBD1 (6 bases). The CDR3 totals 14 residues. Germline lookup yields CDR1 SQVTM and CDR2 ANQGSEA. V was cut by 3 bases and J by 8 bases, with 19 bases left in between. CDR3 sequence: CSVDSLGTRNGYTF. The CDR3 DNA reads as TGCAGCGTTGACTCGCTCGGGACACGCAACGGCTACACCTTC.

The chain links TRBV30 to TRBJ1-4; 11 nucleotides align to TRBD1. The V and J ends lost 2 bases and 1 base, in that order; junction bases with no gene match: 12. The CDR3 is 19 amino acids. Per germline, CDR1 GTSNPN and CDR2 SVGIG (reference sequence). The CDR3 spells CAWSTRGTGGLGTNEKLFF. The CDR3 coding sequence is TGTGCCTGGAGTACCCGGGGGACAGGGGGACTAGGAACTAATGAAAAACTGTTTTTT. The full variable domain, with the rest looked up from reference TRBV30 and TRBJ1-4, is SQTIHQWPATLVQPVGSPLSLECTVEGTSNPNLYWYRQAAGRGLQLLFYSVGIGQISSEVPQNLSASRPQDRQFILSSKKLLLSDSGFYLCAWSTRGTGGLGTNEKLFFGSGTQLSVL.

There are a few counts of this clone. The chain has TRBV4-1 and TRBJ1-2, with unresolved D. The CDR3 extends over 15 amino acids. Deletions cut 0 bases from V and 7 bases from J, with 15 bases between. Germline-derived CDR1 and CDR2 are MGHRA and YSYEKL. This CDR3 reads CASSQDEYGSGGYTF. CDR3 in DNA: TGCGCCAGCAGCCAAGATGAATATGGGTCGGGTGGCTACACCTTC.

The CDR3: CASSGDRGGNSPLHF. DNA for the CDR3: TGCGCCAGCAGCGGAGACAGGGGGGGGAATTCACCCCTCCACTTT. This rearrangement joins TRBV5-1 to TRBJ1-6; TRBD1 matches at 9 bases. The CDR3 is 15 residues long. After removal of 4 bases from V and 7 bases from J, the junction contained 6 bases not matched to a gene. Germline CDR1 SGHRS, CDR2 YFSETQ.

V and J are TRBV18 and TRBJ2-3; 9 positions match TRBD2. Germline CDR1 KGHSH, CDR2 LQKENI. V trimming: 0 bases; J trimming: 4 bases; junction bases outside the gene matches: 5. CDR3 length: 16 residues. The DNA for the CDR3 is TGTGCCAGCTCACCACCCGGGCTAGCGGGGCCAGATACGCAGTATTTT. Its translation is CASSPPGLAGPDTQYF.

This chain links TRBV3-1 (or the pseudogene TRBV3-2) with TRBJ1-1; no firm D call. Trimming stripped 1 base from V and 4 bases from J, with 16 bases between. Germline V gene lookup returns CDR1 LGHDT and CDR2 YNNKEL (reference sequence). The CDR3 contains 16 residues. The CDR3 protein is CASSQVRPGRSTEAFF. CDR3 DNA: TGTGCCAGCAGCCAAGTTCGGCCGGGGAGGAGCACTGAAGCTTTCTTT.

The V gene is TRBV5-1, the J gene TRBJ2-1; the match to TRBD2 covers 9 bases. Trimming took 0 bases from V and 7 from J; bases not matched to a gene: 5. Per germline, CDR1 SGHRS and CDR2 YFSETQ. This CDR3 has 15 amino acids. CDR3 protein: CASSLAGGGANEQFF. CDR3 in DNA: TGCGCCAGCAGCTTGGCGGGCGGGGGGGCTAATGAGCAGTTCTTC. The full variable domain, rest sourced from reference TRBV5-1 and TRBJ2-1, is KAGVTQTPRYLIKTRGQQVTLSCSPISGHRSVSWYQQTPGQGLQFLFEYFSETQRNKGNFPGRFSGRQFSNSRSEMNVSTLELGDSALYLCASSLAGGGANEQFFGPGTRLTVL.

V gene TRBV5-1 combines with J gene TRBJ1-3; D gene uncertain. V dropped 0 bases and J dropped 0 bases, with 4 bases sitting between them. This CDR3 spans 14 amino acids. The germline V gene encodes CDR1 SGHRS and CDR2 YFSETQ. CDR3 amino acids: CASSLVHSGNTIYF. The CDR3 DNA reads TGCGCCAGCAGCTTGGTCCACTCTGGAAACACCATATATTTT.

The chain has TRBV7-8 and TRBJ2-7, with 7 positions matching TRBD1. From germline, CDR1 is SGHVS and CDR2 FQNEAQ. The CDR3 runs 14 residues. V shed 4 bases and J 2 bases; nucleotides not matched to a gene: 5. CDR3 amino acids: CASSWATGPYEQYF. The CDR3 DNA reads as TGTGCCAGCAGCTGGGCGACAGGGCCCTACGAGCAGTACTTC.

DNA of the CDR3: TGTGCCAGCAGTACCCTAGGGGGCTGGGGAGAGACCCAGTACTTC. Translating gives CASSTLGGWGETQYF. The chain carries TRBV6-2 or TRBV6-3 and TRBJ2-5; 7 bases agree with TRBD1. The CDR3 covers 15 residues. The J segment lost 4 bases and the V segment lost 5 bases, leaving 10 bases of the junction unmatched. CDR1 is MNHEY and CDR2 is SVGEGT in the germline V gene.

V and J are TRBV10-3 and TRBJ2-3, with D uncertain. CDR1 ENHRY and CDR2 SYGVKD come from the germline V gene. The CDR3 is 13 residues long. Trimming removed 3 bases at V and 1 base at J, with 5 bases between. The CDR3 region is CAISETGTDTQYF. For the CDR3, the DNA is TGTGCCATCAGTGAAACTGGCACAGATACGCAGTATTTT.

The chain employs TRBV6-5 and TRBJ2-5; weak D call: TRBD1 (6 bases). Trimming removed 0 bases at V and 4 bases at J, with 9 bases between. The germline CDR1 and CDR2 sequences are MNHEY and SVGAGI. This CDR3 contains 14 residues. CDR3 sequence (DNA): TGTGCCAGCAGTTACTCGGCAGGGGCAGAGACCCAGTACTTC. This gives the protein CASSYSAGAETQYF.

This rearrangement joins TRBV6-5 to TRBJ1-1; no clear D. V was cut by 2 bases and J by 2 bases, with 6 bases left in between. Germline loops: CDR1 MNHEY, CDR2 SVGAGI. The CDR3 is made up of 13 amino acids. Written as DNA, the CDR3 is TGTGCCAGCAGTTACAACATTAACACTGAAGCTTTCTTT. Translating gives CASSYNINTEAFF.